The clone carrying this TCR beta chain showed up just a few times. The antigen is not known. The germline V gene has CDR1 MDHEN and CDR2 SYDVKM. The J segment lost 11 bases and the V segment lost 8 bases, leaving 13 bases of the junction unmatched. The CDR3 length is 13 residues. This sample is part of a study of cytomegalovirus exposure and HLA in healthy donors. Whole-study context: The study's early data release held roughly 91 million unique TCRs from HLA-typed donors.

Both 60 Vbeta primers and 13 Jbeta primers went into the PCR. TCRdb's table, derived via immunoSEQ multiplex PCR, lists solely in-frame clones and lacks some. The table has roughly 100,000 clones, about a tenth seen once. Notes on the study in general: A missense DCLRE1C variant was associated with V- and J-gene trimming of TCR beta chains in a later analysis, and an independent cohort replicated the association. A later analysis appeared to link common viral pathogens to several of the most significant clusters. High specificity and sensitivity for cytomegalovirus status were reported for the classifier.

The rearrangement uses TRBV28 and TRBJ1-1; TRBD1 matches at 8 bases. The sequencing sample was made of PBMCs. The source of this sequence is a man aged 45-65 years in good health and CMV-seropositive. The CDR3 spells CASDSGGQGEAFF. Here the CDR3 DNA reads TGTGCCAGCGATTCAGGGGGCCAGGGTGAGGCTTTCTTT.